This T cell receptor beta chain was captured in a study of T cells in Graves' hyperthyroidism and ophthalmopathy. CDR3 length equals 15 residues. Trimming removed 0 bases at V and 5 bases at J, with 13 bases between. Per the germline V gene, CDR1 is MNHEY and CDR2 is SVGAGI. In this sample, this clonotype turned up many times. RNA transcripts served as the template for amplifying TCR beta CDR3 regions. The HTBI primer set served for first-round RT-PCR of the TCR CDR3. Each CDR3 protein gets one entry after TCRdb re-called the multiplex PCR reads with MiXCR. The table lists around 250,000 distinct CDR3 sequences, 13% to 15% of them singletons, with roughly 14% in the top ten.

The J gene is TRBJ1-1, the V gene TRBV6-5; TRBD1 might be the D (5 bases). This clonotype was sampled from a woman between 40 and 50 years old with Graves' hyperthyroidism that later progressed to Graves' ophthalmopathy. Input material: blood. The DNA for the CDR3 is TGTGCCAGCAGTTACTCGAAGGCAGGGTTTACTGAAGCTTTCTTT. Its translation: CASSYSKAGFTEAFF.